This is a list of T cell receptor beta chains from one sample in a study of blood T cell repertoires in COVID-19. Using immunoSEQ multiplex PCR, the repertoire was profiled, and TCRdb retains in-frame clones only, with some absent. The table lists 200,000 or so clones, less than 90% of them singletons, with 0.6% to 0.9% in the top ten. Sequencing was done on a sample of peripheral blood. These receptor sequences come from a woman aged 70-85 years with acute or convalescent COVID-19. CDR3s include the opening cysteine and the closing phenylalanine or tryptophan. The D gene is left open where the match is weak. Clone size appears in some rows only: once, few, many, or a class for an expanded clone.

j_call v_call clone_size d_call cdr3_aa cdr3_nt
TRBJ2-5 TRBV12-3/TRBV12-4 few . CASSFGTEETQYF TGTGCCAGCAGTTTCGGTACCGAAGAGACCCAGTACTTC
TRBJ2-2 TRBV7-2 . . CASSPGQGFRELFF TGTGCCAGCAGCCCGGGACAAGGGTTCCGGGAGCTGTTTTTT
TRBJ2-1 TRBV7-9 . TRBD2 CASSPLGGISGGNDEQFF TGTGCCAGCAGCCCGTTAGGGGGCATTAGCGGGGGCAACGATGAGCAGTTCTTC
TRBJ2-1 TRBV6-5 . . CASTGSNNEQFF TGTGCCAGCACAGGCAGTAACAATGAGCAGTTCTTC
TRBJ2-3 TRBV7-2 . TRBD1 CASSPRQGPDTQYF TGTGCCAGCAGCCCGAGACAGGGCCCAGATACGCAGTATTTT
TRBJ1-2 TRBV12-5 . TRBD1 CASGERGQSYGYTF TGTGCTAGTGGCGAACGGGGACAGTCTTATGGCTACACCTTC
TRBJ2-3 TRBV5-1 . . CASSPRADFTDTQYF TGCGCCAGCAGCCCGCGGGCGGACTTCACAGATACGCAGTATTTT
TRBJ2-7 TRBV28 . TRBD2 CASSSGGVAPYF TGTGCCAGCAGTAGCGGGGGGGTCGCTCCGTACTTC
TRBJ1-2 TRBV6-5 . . CASSLSNYGYTF TGTGCCAGCAGTTTATCTAACTATGGCTACACCTTC
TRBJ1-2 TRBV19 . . CASSILGAQSYGYTF TGTGCCAGTAGTATTCTAGGCGCTCAATCCTATGGCTACACCTTC
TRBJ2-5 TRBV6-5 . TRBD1 CASRGTGGRETQYF TGTGCCAGCAGGGGGACAGGGGGGAGGGAGACCCAGTACTTC
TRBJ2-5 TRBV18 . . CASSPGQPQETQYF TGTGCCAGCTCACCAGGACAGCCTCAAGAGACCCAGTACTTC
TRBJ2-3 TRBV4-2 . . CASSQVGRTGSTDTQYF TGTGCCAGCAGCCAAGTTGGTAGGACGGGGAGCACAGATACGCAGTATTTT